This T cell receptor (beta chain) was observed in a study of tumor and adjacent non-tumor tissue in lung cancer. Per the germline V gene, CDR1 is MDHEN and CDR2 is SYDVKM. There are 15 residues in the CDR3. The V gene end was trimmed by 1 base and the J gene end by 6 bases; junction bases not matched to a gene: 5. Study-wide findings and caveats: Tumor tissue had significantly higher TCR diversity than normal lung.

Note on this clonotype: Antigen: not known.

TCRbeta libraries were built with three rounds of nested PCR, modified from ARM-PCR. One entry per CDR3 protein, called by TCRdb with MiXCR from the multiplex PCR reads. This sample has 60,000 to 100,000 distinct CDR3 sequences, with over 60% found just once. This sample's RNA came from whole unsorted tissue. Distant lung tissue was collected more than 3 cm away from the tumor edge. The gene calls are TRBV28 and TRBJ2-7; TRBD2 matches 11 bases. Sequencing input: distant non-tumor lung tissue. The source of this sequence is a man between 70 and 80 years old with non-small cell lung cancer. CDR3 amino acids: CASSLLAGGSGEQYF. As DNA, the CDR3 is TGTGCCAGCAGTTTATTAGCGGGAGGGTCGGGCGAGCAGTACTTC.